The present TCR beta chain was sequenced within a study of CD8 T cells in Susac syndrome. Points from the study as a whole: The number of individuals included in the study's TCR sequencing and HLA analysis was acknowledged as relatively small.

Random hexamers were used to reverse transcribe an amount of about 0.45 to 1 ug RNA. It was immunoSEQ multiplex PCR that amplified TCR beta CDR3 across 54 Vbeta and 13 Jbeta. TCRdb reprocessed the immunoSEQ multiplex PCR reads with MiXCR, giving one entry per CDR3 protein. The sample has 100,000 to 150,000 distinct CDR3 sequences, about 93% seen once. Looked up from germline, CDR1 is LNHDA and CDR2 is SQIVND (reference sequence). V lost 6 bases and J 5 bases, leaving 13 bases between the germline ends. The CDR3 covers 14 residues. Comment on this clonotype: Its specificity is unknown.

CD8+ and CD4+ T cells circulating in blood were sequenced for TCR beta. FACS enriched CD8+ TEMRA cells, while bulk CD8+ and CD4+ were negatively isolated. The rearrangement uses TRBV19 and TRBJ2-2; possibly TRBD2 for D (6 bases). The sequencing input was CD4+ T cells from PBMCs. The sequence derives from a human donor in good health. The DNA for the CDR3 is TGTGCCAGTAGCGCCTATCGGGAGACCGGGGAGCTGTTTTTT. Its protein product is CASSAYRETGELFF.